Listed below are T cell receptor beta chains from one sample, sequenced in a study of OX40 agonist ivuxolimab in advanced cancers. TCRdb's copy holds only in-frame clones and misses some; the assay was immunoSEQ multiplex PCR. This table holds tens of thousands of clones, about nine tenths found once. Sequences were derived from CD4+ or CD8+ T cells sorted from blood, sampled in a trial of the OX40 agonist ivuxolimab. The receptor source for this set is an adult with an advanced solid tumor such as melanoma, head and neck, liver or kidney cancer. Both conserved end residues are part of each CDR3. Fields, in order: CDR3 protein, CDR3 DNA, V gene, J gene, clone size, D gene. The D gene is left open where the match is weak. Clone sizes are given selectively: once, few, many, or a class where the clone is expanded.

CASSQEFAGLNEKLFF	TGCGCCAGCAGCCAAGAGTTCGCAGGGCTTAATGAAAAACTGTTTTTT	TRBV4-1	TRBJ1-4	once	NA
CATRPGLAVYEQYF	TGTGCCACCCGACCGGGACTAGCCGTCTACGAGCAGTACTTC	TRBV27	TRBJ2-7	NA	TRBD2
CASSYGTSASYEQYF	TGTGCCAGCAGTTACGGGACTAGCGCCTCCTACGAGCAGTACTTC	TRBV6-9	TRBJ2-7	NA	TRBD2
CASSAPGLSYNSPLHF	TGTGCCAGCAGTGCCCCGGGCCTCTCCTATAATTCACCCCTCCACTTT	TRBV27	TRBJ1-6	NA	NA
CASSLGDSLQYF	TGTGCCAGCAGCTTAGGGGACAGTCTTCAGTACTTC	TRBV7-9	TRBJ2-4	NA	TRBD1
CASSYGTYQPQHF	TGTGCCAGCAGTTACGGGACTTATCAGCCCCAGCATTTT	TRBV6-6	TRBJ1-5	NA	NA
CASSETVTSGNTIYF	TGTGCCAGCAGTGAGACAGTTACCTCTGGAAACACCATATATTTT	TRBV6-1	TRBJ1-3	NA	NA
CASGLNWNEQFF	TGTGCCAGCGGCCTCAACTGGAATGAGCAGTTCTTC	TRBV2	TRBJ2-1	NA	NA
CASTFTGQEETQYF	TGTGCCAGCACGTTTACAGGCCAGGAAGAGACCCAGTACTTC	TRBV6-5	TRBJ2-5	NA	NA
CASSQDRAGGVTDTQYF	TGTGCCAGCAGCCAAGACCGAGCGGGAGGGGTCACAGATACGCAGTATTTT	TRBV4-2	TRBJ2-3	NA	TRBD2
CASSLSLAGASDTQYF	TGTGCCAGCAGCTTATCCCTAGCGGGAGCGTCAGATACGCAGTATTTT	TRBV7-8	TRBJ2-3	NA	TRBD2
CASSYGVPGSNSPLHF	TGTGCCAGCAGTTACGGGGTCCCAGGGAGTAATTCACCCCTCCACTTT	TRBV6-5	TRBJ1-6	NA	NA
CASTQPTGLTDTQYF	TGTGCCAGCACCCAACCGACAGGACTCACAGATACGCAGTATTTT	TRBV5-8	TRBJ2-3	NA	NA
CASSFSGEAWGNEQFF	TGTGCCAGCAGTTTCAGCGGGGAGGCTTGGGGAAATGAGCAGTTCTTC	TRBV27	TRBJ2-1	NA	TRBD2
CASSFTGGVLGGAFF	TGTGCCAGCAGCTTCACAGGGGGCGTTCTTGGTGGAGCTTTCTTT	TRBV5-4	TRBJ1-1	NA	TRBD1
CASSEDPGLAGINEQFF	TGTGCCAGCAGTGAAGATCCGGGACTAGCGGGCATCAATGAGCAGTTCTTC	TRBV6-1	TRBJ2-1	NA	TRBD2
CASSPPVVVARVYTGELFF	TGTGCCAGCAGCCCTCCCGTGGTGGTAGCCCGAGTTTACACCGGGGAGCTGTTTTTT	TRBV7-9	TRBJ2-2	NA	NA
CASSQDSGYPGELFF	TGCGCCAGCAGCCAAGATTCGGGGTATCCCGGGGAGCTGTTTTTT	TRBV4-3	TRBJ2-2	NA	NA
CASSYGDRGLNEQFF	TGCGCCAGCAGCTACGGGGACAGGGGGCTCAATGAGCAGTTCTTC	TRBV5-1	TRBJ2-1	NA	TRBD1
CASSVSGRSNSPLHF	TGTGCCAGCAGCGTGAGTGGCAGAAGTAATTCACCCCTCCACTTT	TRBV5-4	TRBJ1-6	NA	NA
CASSLDTGGTEAFF	TGTGCCAGCAGCTTAGACACAGGGGGCACTGAAGCTTTCTTT	TRBV11-2	TRBJ1-1	NA	TRBD1
CASSPGRGLGPNEQFF	TGTGCCAGCAGTCCCGGGAGAGGACTAGGCCCAAATGAGCAGTTCTTC	TRBV27	TRBJ2-1	NA	TRBD2
CASSYGGTPTEAFF	TGTGCCAGCAGTTACGGCGGCACTCCCACTGAAGCTTTCTTT	TRBV6-5	TRBJ1-1	few	NA
CASSLGGRPEQFF	TGTGCCAGCAGCTTAGGCGGGAGGCCAGAGCAGTTCTTC	TRBV7-9	TRBJ2-1	NA	TRBD2
CASSYGYRDQPQHF	TGTGCCAGCAGTTATGGGTATAGGGATCAGCCCCAGCATTTT	TRBV6-6	TRBJ1-5	NA	NA
CASSVLTGNTEAFF	TGTGCCAGCAGCGTTTTGACCGGGAACACTGAAGCTTTCTTT	TRBV9	TRBJ1-1	NA	NA
CASSYSITGNTEAFF	TGTGCCAGCAGTTACTCCATCACAGGGAACACTGAAGCTTTCTTT	TRBV6-6	TRBJ1-1	NA	NA
CASRRQGSRNTIYF	TGTGCCAGCAGACGACAGGGAAGCAGAAACACCATATATTTT	TRBV6-5	TRBJ1-3	NA	TRBD1
CSARGGEAFF	TGCAGTGCTAGAGGGGGTGAAGCTTTCTTT	TRBV20-1	TRBJ1-1	NA	NA
CASRRVGSNQPQHF	TGTGCCAGCAGGAGAGTTGGAAGCAATCAGCCCCAGCATTTT	TRBV2	TRBJ1-5	NA	NA
CASSSDRMNTEAFF	TGTGCCAGCAGTTCTGACAGAATGAACACTGAAGCTTTCTTT	TRBV6-5	TRBJ1-1	NA	NA
CASSLLAGGPYEQYF	TGTGCCAGCAGTTTACTAGCGGGAGGCCCCTACGAGCAGTACTTC	TRBV6-4	TRBJ2-7	NA	TRBD2
CAISEIRGTGNTEAFF	TGTGCCATCAGTGAAATCAGGGGGACAGGAAACACTGAAGCTTTCTTT	TRBV10-3	TRBJ1-1	NA	TRBD1
CASSLEPGEANYGYTF	TGTGCCAGCAGCCTCGAACCAGGGGAGGCGAACTATGGCTACACCTTC	TRBV14	TRBJ1-2	NA	NA
CASSLWGLAGNDYNEQFF	TGTGCCAGCAGCTTATGGGGTCTAGCGGGAAACGACTACAATGAGCAGTTCTTC	TRBV11-1	TRBJ2-1	NA	TRBD2
CASREYTDTQYF	TGTGCCAGCAGAGAATATACAGATACGCAGTATTTT	TRBV27	TRBJ2-3	NA	NA
CASSAGTSGRRNTGELFF	TGTGCCAGCAGCGCCGGGACTAGCGGGAGAAGGAACACCGGGGAGCTGTTTTTT	TRBV9	TRBJ2-2	NA	TRBD2
CASSLGGWLLPTEAFF	TGTGCCAGCAGCCTTGGGGGTTGGCTCCTTCCCACTGAAGCTTTCTTT	TRBV13	TRBJ1-1	NA	NA
CASSVQGLQETQYF	TGTGCCAGCAGCGTACAGGGTCTCCAAGAGACCCAGTACTTC	TRBV9	TRBJ2-5	once	NA
CSVETGRSNEKLFF	TGCAGCGTTGAGACGGGCCGCTCCAATGAAAAACTGTTTTTT	TRBV29-1	TRBJ1-4	NA	NA
CASSLGQSSYNEQFF	TGCGCCAGCAGCCTGGGACAGAGCTCCTACAATGAGCAGTTCTTC	TRBV5-1	TRBJ2-1	NA	TRBD1